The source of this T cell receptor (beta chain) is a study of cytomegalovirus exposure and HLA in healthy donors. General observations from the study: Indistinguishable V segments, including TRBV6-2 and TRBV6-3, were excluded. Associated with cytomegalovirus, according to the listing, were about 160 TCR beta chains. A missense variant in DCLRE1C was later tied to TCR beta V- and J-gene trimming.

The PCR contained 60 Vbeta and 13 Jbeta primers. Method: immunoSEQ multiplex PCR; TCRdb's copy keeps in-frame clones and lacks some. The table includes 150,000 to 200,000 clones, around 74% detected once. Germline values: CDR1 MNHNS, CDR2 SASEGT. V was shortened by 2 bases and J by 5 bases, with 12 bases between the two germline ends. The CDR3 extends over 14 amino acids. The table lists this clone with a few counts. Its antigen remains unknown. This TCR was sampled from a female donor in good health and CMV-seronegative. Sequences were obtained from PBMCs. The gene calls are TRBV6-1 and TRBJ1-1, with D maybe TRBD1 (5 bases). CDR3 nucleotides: TGTGCCAGCAGTGAACCAGGGATGAGGACTGAAGCTTTCTTT. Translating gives CASSEPGMRTEAFF.